Below, one TCR beta chain is given with its context. Its antigen has not been determined. This sample stems from a study of monozygotic twins with inflammatory bowel disease (dated by TCRdb to the late 2010s). About the investigation overall: The full study comprised around 28 monozygotic twin pairs: nine German pairs (four IBD-concordant, five IBD-discordant) and 19 IBD-discordant Danish pairs. Each individual had, on average, about 151 000 unique TCRalpha sequences and 181 000 unique TCRbeta sequences available for analysis. The search for disease-associated traits relied mainly on comparing, within discordant pairs, IBD patients with their genetically identical healthy co-twins.

Overall study results and their limits: Because patients received different immunosuppressive treatments, the repertoires may have picked up extra background noise and variability between individuals. Different T cell subtypes could not be distinguished in the analysis. Repertoire similarity did not differ between concordant and discordant twins, possibly due to limited statistical power. A decrease in TCRbeta repertoire diversity, as measured by inverse Simpson index, was observed in IBD patients compared with their healthy co-twins. No single strong signal or clonotype linked to IBD turned up in the results, so the idea that one exists was not supported. Compared with healthy twins, IBD patients shared fewer clonotypes with other individuals, and the difference was most pronounced in patients with signs of disease activity.

Libraries were made using 5' RACE. Preparation of each TCR library used approximately 4,000 ng of total RNA. For each sample, cDNA synthesis with SMARTScribe reverse transcriptase was split into eight separate reactions. During cDNA synthesis, template switching introduced unique molecular identifiers that contained a 6-nucleotide sample barcode. TCRalpha and TCRbeta cDNA was amplified by two nested PCRs of about 15 and 9 cycles, with bead purification after each PCR. Before amplification, the cDNA was treated with uracil DNA-glycosylase and purified using the QIAquick PCR purification kit. The second PCR was the step at which Illumina TruSeq-compatible adapters and sample-specific barcodes were added. Library quality and concentration were assessed using TapeStation and Qubit, and approximately 5 ng of each library was pooled. Pooled libraries were sequenced on an Illumina HiSeq2500 single-index Rapid Run with 2 x 100 bp reads and custom sequencing primers. The published analysis was carried out like this. PCR and sequencing errors were corrected by UMI-based consensus assembly using MiGEC version 1.2.6. MiXCR version 2.1.1 was used for V(D)J alignment, clonotype assembly and CDR3 extraction. To normalise gene usage, clonotype sharing and MAIT/NKT TCR abundance, the analysis used the top 1000, 10 000 and 20 000 clonotypes per sample. After downsampling to 27 000 UMIs, diversity was calculated as the inverse Simpson index using the vegan R package. Statistical testing used paired Mann-Whitney U tests on the discordant twin pairs and applied Benjamini-Hochberg correction for multiple testing. Following TCRdb reprocessing, every CDR3 protein sequence forms one entry, and DNA is not provided. These V and J calls rely on TCRdb rather than the paper's analysis. The sample table includes 400,000 or so distinct CDR3 sequences. The ten largest account for 2% to 3% of the sample.

A roughly 2.6 ml peripheral blood sample was drawn into PAXgene tubes per donor and stored at -80°C. Without T cell sorting, total RNA was isolated from whole blood using the PAXgene blood miRNA kit on an automated QIAcube. Peripheral blood from monozygotic twin pairs, either concordant or discordant for inflammatory bowel disease, underwent deep TCRalpha and TCRbeta repertoire profiling that used unique molecular barcoding. Smoking habits were recorded for all twin pairs, with individuals classified as current, former or never smokers. The CDR3 measures 15 amino acids from cysteine to phenylalanine. No DNA sequence is on record. In the germline V gene (reference sequence), CDR1 corresponds to LNHDA and CDR2 to SQIVND.

This receptor was taken from a human donor with ulcerative colitis or Crohn's disease, or a healthy co-twin of an affected twin (not recorded which). This chain joins TRBV19 to TRBJ1-1; with no DNA, the TCRdb D assignment of TRBD1 cannot be verified. The material sequenced was blood. The CDR3 has the sequence CASRGWGAADTEAFF.